These 6 T cell receptor beta chains share one sample of origin, sequenced in a study of CD8 T cells in Susac syndrome. The RNA, about 0.5 to 1 ug, was put through reverse transcription using random hexamers. TCRdb re-analysed the immunoSEQ multiplex PCR reads in MiXCR, keeping a single row per CDR3 protein. The table shows about 76,000 distinct CDR3 sequences, with roughly 92% occurring only once. Sequencing input: CD8+ T cells from PBMCs. Receptors originate from a human donor with Susac syndrome.

The chain employs TRBV6-1 and TRBJ2-5; D is unclear. Per the germline V gene, CDR1 is MNHNS and CDR2 is SASEGT. V shed 4 bases and J shed 1 base, with 7 bases lying between them. This CDR3 is 13 amino acids long. The CDR3 sequence is CASSGQPQETQYF. The DNA of the CDR3 is TGTGCCAGCAGTGGACAACCCCAAGAGACCCAGTACTTC.

The V gene is TRBV14, the J gene TRBJ2-3; 7 positions match TRBD2. This CDR3 is 18 amino acids long. V was clipped by 5 bases and J by 2 bases; unmatched bases: 16. Germline V gene lookup returns CDR1 SGHDN and CDR2 FVKESK. The CDR3 spells CASSFLEAAGVYTDTQYF. The CDR3, as DNA: TGTGCCAGCAGCTTCCTAGAGGCGGCGGGGGTATACACAGATACGCAGTATTTT.

The CDR3 region is CAISESDRYQETQYF. DNA for the CDR3: TGTGCCATCAGTGAGTCAGACAGGTACCAAGAGACCCAGTACTTC. J is TRBJ2-5 and V is TRBV10-3; D perhaps matches TRBD1 (6 bases). V gave up 0 bases and J gave up 0 bases, with 8 bases separating them. The CDR3 is 15 residues long. CDR1 and CDR2 (germline): ENHRY, SYGVKD.

The CDR3 DNA reads as TGTGCCAGCAGCCATACGGCCGGGACTAGCGGCTACAATGAGCAGTTCTTC. Protein sequence: CASSHTAGTSGYNEQFF. The V and J genes are TRBV3-1 and TRBJ2-1; TRBD2 agrees at 11 bases. In germline, CDR1 is LGHDT, CDR2 YNNKEL (reference sequence). V dropped 3 bases and J dropped 3; count of bases not matched to a gene: 7. CDR3 length: 17 amino acids.

This clonotype has a single count. A junction end diverges from the germline sequence, so it may reflect a read error. The chain carries TRBV7-9 and TRBJ2-1, with D unclear. Per the germline V gene, CDR1 is SEHNR and CDR2 is FQNEAQ (reference sequence). The CDR3 is 12 amino acids. The DNA for the CDR3 is TGTGCCAGCAGCTTAGGGCGGAATGAGCAGTCCTTC. The encoded protein is CASSLGRNEQSF.

The chain employs TRBV19 and TRBJ1-5; 8 nucleotides line up with TRBD1. This CDR3 spans 14 amino acids. The germline CDR1 and CDR2 sequences are LNHDA and SQIVND (reference sequence). V lost 2 bases, J lost 5 bases, and 2 bases stayed unmatched. DNA of the CDR3: TGTGCCAGTAGTATACAGGGGGCCGATCAGCCCCAGCATTTT. This codes for CASSIQGADQPQHF.